This T cell receptor beta chain is from a study of follicular helper T cells after annual influenza vaccination. Turning to the study itself: Across the 2013-2014, 2014-2015 and 2015-2016 vaccination seasons, some subjects were resampled. Study-level results: Plasmablast frequency change correlated with clonality change in ICOS+CD38+ cTfh.

Data came from immunoSEQ multiplex PCR; TCRdb stores just in-frame clones and leaves some out. The repertoire includes 27,000 or so clones, approximately 80% of them detected once, and about 1.2% sits in the top ten. CDR3 length equals 17 residues. CDR1 and CDR2 (germline): SGHRS, YFSETQ. The ends were cut back, 1 base at V and 4 bases at J, with 17 bases in the middle. The time point was: 2014-2015 season, pre-vaccination. Non-naive CD4+CXCR5+PD-1+ cTfh were sorted into ICOS+CD38+ and ICOS-CD38- fractions. About this clone: Its antigen is undetermined.

The chain employs TRBV5-1 and TRBJ2-2, with a possible D match to TRBD2 (6 bases). The TCR comes from an adult who received the influenza vaccine. Source: CXCR5+ CD38- circulating T follicular helper cells from blood, taken on the day of influenza vaccination. Subset noted: circulating Tfh, non-naive CD4+CXCR5+PD-1+ (ICOS+CD38+ or ICOS-CD38-). CDR3 loop: CASSLMGGGLTTGELFF. CDR3 sequence (DNA): TGCGCCAGCAGCTTGATGGGAGGCGGGCTAACCACCGGGGAGCTGTTTTTT.